The 29 T cell receptor beta chains reported below all come from one sample, sequenced in a study of metastatic and nonmetastatic thyroid tumors. Among the patients, none had received any treatment before thyroid surgery. TCRdb re-analyzed the PCR reads using MiXCR. The sample shows about 38,000 clones, approximately 51% of them seen only once. Sequencing was carried out using tumor tissue. The receptors here all came from a male donor with papillary thyroid cancer or a benign thyroid nodule (not recorded which). Some clones in this sample may be carry-over from other donors' samples.

This chain connects TRBV20-1 to TRBJ2-7; the match to TRBD1 covers 9 bases. This CDR3 has 14 amino acids. The junction had 11 bases not matched to a gene; V was cut back by 6 bases and J by 5 bases. CDR1 and CDR2 from the germline V gene are DFQATT and SNEGSKA (reference sequence). CDR3 bases: TGCAGTGCCCGACACAGGGGGCGAGGCGACGAGCAGTACTTC. It yields the protein CSARHRGRGDEQYF.

The rearrangement joins TRBV30 to TRBJ2-1; no clear D gene. Trimming stripped 0 bases from V and 8 bases from J, with 5 bases between. The germline V gene encodes CDR1 GTSNPN and CDR2 SVGIG (reference sequence). The CDR3 covers 11 residues. The CDR3 DNA is TGTGCCTGGAGTGTACTGGATGAGCAGTTCTTC. Amino acids: CAWSVLDEQFF.

CDR3 sequence (DNA): TGTGCCAGCTCACGGAGCGGGACCTCCTACGAGCAGTACTTC. Translating it yields CASSRSGTSYEQYF. The chain uses TRBV18 and TRBJ2-7, with 7 bases fitting TRBD2. The CDR3 is 14 amino acids. V was pared by 4 bases and J by 0 bases, with 3 bases of the junction left unmatched. Germline values: CDR1 KGHSH, CDR2 LQKENI.

V gene TRBV5-6 combines with J gene TRBJ2-6; no clear D. With 0 bases removed from V and 0 bases from J, the gap between germline ends came to 7 bases. The CDR3 totals 16 residues. Germline V CDR1 and CDR2: SGHDT, YYEEEE. CDR3 residues: CASSLAAASGANVLTF. The CDR3, as DNA: TGTGCCAGCAGCTTGGCGGCAGCCTCTGGGGCCAACGTCCTGACTTTC. The full variable domain, its missing parts supplied by reference TRBV5-6 and TRBJ2-6, is DAGVTQSPTHLIKTRGQQVTLRCSPKSGHDTVSWYQQALGQGPQFIFQYYEEEERQRGNFPDRFSGHQFPNYSSELNVNALLLGDSALYLCASSLAAASGANVLTFGAGSRLTVL.

This clone was detected only a few times. The J gene is TRBJ1-3, the V gene TRBV12-3 or TRBV12-4; the D is unclear. The CDR3 runs to 13 residues. The ends were cut back, 6 bases at V and 4 bases at J, with 10 bases in the middle. In DNA, the CDR3 is TGTGCCAGCAGCACGAGGCCGGGAAACACCATATATTTT. This encodes CASSTRPGNTIYF.

This clone was recorded a few times. The chain has TRBV27 and TRBJ2-7; tentatively, D is TRBD1 (5 bases). Trimming removed 9 bases from V and 3 bases from J, with 15 bases in between. The CDR3 has 13 amino acids. The germline gives CDR1 MNHEY, CDR2 SMNVEV (reference sequence). DNA for the CDR3: TGTGCCAGTCAATACTCTCAGGGCTACGAGCAGTACTTC. This codes for CASQYSQGYEQYF.

The V gene is TRBV4-2, the J gene TRBJ2-7; D might be TRBD1 (5 bases). CDR1 and CDR2 (germline): LGHNA, YNFKEQ. The CDR3 is 15 amino acids. Trimming removed 0 bases at V and 2 bases at J, with 11 bases between. Here the CDR3 DNA reads TGTGCCAGCAGCCAAGATCAGGGAAATACCTACGAGCAGTACTTC. It is translated as CASSQDQGNTYEQYF.

This clone was seen a handful of times. The chain is built from TRBV19 and TRBJ2-7; tentatively, D is TRBD2 (5 bases). This CDR3 is 13 amino acids long. Deletions cut 3 bases from V and 7 bases from J, with 13 bases between. Germline V gene data show CDR1 as LNHDA and CDR2 as SQIVND (reference sequence). CDR3 in amino acids: CASSIQPPGEQYF. The DNA of the CDR3 is TGTGCCAGTAGTATCCAACCTCCGGGGGAGCAGTACTTC.

The genes are TRBV6-2 or TRBV6-3 and TRBJ1-1; TRBD1 might be the D (5 bases). CDR1 and CDR2 from the germline V gene are MNHEY and SVGEGT. The CDR3 totals 13 residues. V dropped 2 bases and J dropped 4 bases, with 8 bases sitting between them. CDR3 nucleotide sequence: TGTGCCAGCAGTTACGGGGGGTCCACTGAAGCTTTCTTT. Translated, it gives CASSYGGSTEAFF.

This clone was detected a few times. The chain has TRBV19 and TRBJ2-1; 12 bases fit TRBD2. The CDR3 has 15 residues. Germline V lookup: CDR1 LNHDA, CDR2 SQIVND (reference sequence). The junction had 6 bases not matched to a gene; V was cut back by 2 bases and J by 10 bases. The CDR3 coding sequence is TGTGCCAGTAGTATAATTCTAGCGGGAGGGGGAGAGCAGTTCTTC. It encodes CASSIILAGGGEQFF.

There are a few counts of this clone. This chain connects TRBV10-2 to TRBJ1-1, with 10 bases that match TRBD1. J was trimmed by 4 bases and V by 6 bases; bases with no gene match: 8. Germline-derived CDR1 and CDR2 are WSHSY and SAAADI. The CDR3 consists of 15 residues. CDR3: CASSFPGQGTTEAFF. Written as DNA, the CDR3 is TGCGCCAGCAGCTTCCCGGGACAGGGGACCACTGAAGCTTTCTTT.

The chain combines TRBV20-1 with TRBJ2-1, with 8 bases that match TRBD2. This CDR3 is 15 amino acids long. From germline, CDR1 is DFQATT and CDR2 SNEGSKA (reference sequence). CDR3 sequence: CSASSGTSSYNEQFF. CDR3 nucleotide sequence: TGCAGCGCCTCTTCCGGGACTAGCTCCTACAATGAGCAGTTCTTC.

This chain connects TRBV19 to TRBJ2-7; 7 bases align to TRBD1. The CDR3 spans 13 residues. The V and J ends lost 6 bases and 1 base, in that order; junction bases with no gene match: 3. Germline V gene sequence: CDR1 LNHDA, CDR2 SQIVND (reference sequence). CDR3 nucleotides: TGTGCCAGTAGGGACAGGCCTTCCTACGAGCAGTACTTC. Its translation is CASRDRPSYEQYF.

This clone was counted only a few times. This chain links TRBV6-9 with TRBJ2-3, with 10 bases aligning to TRBD2. The CDR3 is 16 amino acids. The V gene end was trimmed by 1 base and the J gene end by 5 bases; junction bases not matched to a gene: 6. The germline V gene encodes CDR1 MNHGY and CDR2 SVAAGI. CDR3 sequence reads: CASSYFSGGRGDTQYF. The CDR3 nucleotides read TGTGCCAGCAGTTATTTTAGCGGGGGGCGGGGAGATACGCAGTATTTT.

This clone is termed medium-sized. This chain joins TRBV27 and TRBJ2-7; TRBD1 agrees at 7 bases. Germline assignment: CDR1 MNHEY and CDR2 SMNVEV (reference sequence). J was trimmed by 2 bases and V by 5 bases; bases with no gene match: 18. CDR3 length: 18 residues. The CDR3 DNA sequence: TGTGCCAGCAGTGCTGGGGCAGGGGGATCAGCGCGGACCTACGAGCAGTACTTC. It yields the protein CASSAGAGGSARTYEQYF.

This clone is termed medium-sized. The chain has TRBV6-1 and TRBJ2-7; 8 nucleotides match TRBD1. This CDR3 region has 13 residues. J lost 3 bases, V lost 6 bases, and 4 bases had no gene match. Germline-derived CDR1 and CDR2 are MNHNS and SASEGT. CDR3 nucleotide sequence: TGTGCCAGCAGCAGGACAGGGAACTACGAGCAGTACTTC. It translates to CASSRTGNYEQYF.

The chain has TRBV6-1 and TRBJ2-3, with 9 bases matching TRBD2. Germline V gene data show CDR1 as MNHNS and CDR2 as SASEGT. This CDR3 contains 13 residues. J lost 1 base, V lost 10 bases, and 3 bases had no gene match. The CDR3 DNA follows: TGTGCCACCGAGCGGGAGGGCACAGATACGCAGTATTTT. Protein: CATEREGTDTQYF.

This sequence joins TRBV2 and TRBJ2-5; D is ambiguous. The CDR3 spans 13 residues. Trimming pared 4 bases from V and 5 bases from J, leaving 11 bases between. Germline lookup yields CDR1 SNHLY and CDR2 FYNNEI. The DNA of the CDR3 is TGTGCCAGCAGTGTTGGCTATCGGGAGACCCAGTACTTC. Its protein is CASSVGYRETQYF.

This clone was counted a few times. The chain recombines TRBV12-3 or TRBV12-4 with TRBJ2-2; perhaps TRBD2 as D (5 bases). Trimming pared 8 bases from V and 0 bases from J, leaving 13 bases between. The CDR3 loop spans 15 amino acids. For the CDR3, the DNA is TGTGCCAGCCTGGAGGCCTTCCCGAACACCGGGGAGCTGTTTTTT. Encoded protein: CASLEAFPNTGELFF.

This rearrangement joins TRBV11-3 to TRBJ2-2; no clear D gene. The ends were cut back, 3 bases at V and 4 bases at J, with 15 bases in the middle. The CDR3 has 16 residues. Germline CDR1 SGHNT, CDR2 YENEEA. The CDR3 protein is CASSFSIGPTTGELFF. DNA of the CDR3: TGTGCCAGCAGCTTTTCGATCGGGCCTACCACCGGGGAGCTGTTTTTT.

This clone was picked up a small number of times. The rearrangement links TRBV24-1 to TRBJ2-1, with D hard to call. The CDR3 is 15 amino acids. Per the germline V gene, CDR1 is KGHDR and CDR2 is SFDVKD. V lost 1 base and J lost 3, with 9 bases in between. The CDR3 nucleotides read TGTGCCACCAGTGATTTCAAGCGAGGCTACAATGAGCAGTTCTTC. This sequence encodes CATSDFKRGYNEQFF.

The V call is TRBV4-1, the J call TRBJ1-1, with 8 bases identical to TRBD1. The CDR3 is 17 residues long. CDR1 is MGHRA, CDR2 YSYEKL, per germline. Trimming removed 1 base from V and 0 bases from J; junction bases left unmatched: 7. The CDR3 protein is CASSQAVRGPMNTEAFF. For the CDR3, the DNA is TGCGCCAGCAGCCAAGCCGTCAGGGGGCCTATGAACACTGAAGCTTTCTTT.

On this clone itself: The sample has other DNA sequences that encode this CDR3 too. This sequence joins TRBV5-1 and TRBJ2-1; 8 bases agree with TRBD1. Germline lookup yields CDR1 SGHRS and CDR2 YFSETQ. The trim removed 3 bases at V and 3 bases at J, leaving 11 bases unmatched. The CDR3 loop spans 17 amino acids. As DNA, the CDR3 is TGCGCCAGCAGCTCGGGGGCTGGGACAGGAATCTACAATGAGCAGTTCTTC. Residues: CASSSGAGTGIYNEQFF.

The V gene is TRBV12-3 or TRBV12-4, the J gene TRBJ1-6, with 9 bases identical to TRBD1. The CDR3 totals 16 residues. The V and J ends lost 4 bases and 6 bases, in that order; junction bases with no gene match: 7. The CDR3 nucleotides are TGTGCCAGCAGTTCGGCCAACAGGGGGCGTAATTCACCCCTCCACTTT. Encoded protein: CASSSANRGRNSPLHF.

In this sample, this clone turned up a few times. The chain employs TRBV11-2 and TRBJ1-1, with D possibly matching TRBD1 (6 bases). The CDR3 covers 14 residues. Germline V gene data show CDR1 as SGHAT and CDR2 as FQNNGV. Trimming removed 5 bases at V and 3 bases at J, with 13 bases between. The CDR3 DNA reads TGTGCCAGCAGCCCTCAGGACAGTTACACTGAAGCTTTCTTT. Its translation: CASSPQDSYTEAFF.

This clone was seen only a few times. This chain links TRBV19 with TRBJ2-1; TRBD1 matches at 7 bases. Germline V lookup: CDR1 LNHDA, CDR2 SQIVND (reference sequence). The CDR3 has 13 amino acids. V was pared by 5 bases and J by 7 bases, with 5 bases of the junction left unmatched. CDR3 amino acids: CASSLQGWNEQFF. For the CDR3, the DNA is TGTGCCAGTAGTTTACAGGGGTGGAATGAGCAGTTCTTC.

This clone was counted between two and nine times. The chain employs TRBV5-4 and TRBJ1-6; D not certain. V was clipped by 0 bases and J by 9 bases, with 13 bases between them. The CDR3 contains 15 residues. CDR1 and CDR2 from the germline V gene are SGHNT and YYREEE (reference sequence). CDR3 in DNA: TGTGCCAGCAGCTTGGTATCCGCGACGGTTTCACCCCTCCACTTT. This encodes CASSLVSATVSPLHF.

This clone was seen only a few times. The chain is built from TRBV30 and TRBJ2-1; the D is unclear. Germline V gene data show CDR1 as GTSNPN and CDR2 as SVGIG (reference sequence). The CDR3 runs to 12 residues. The V end was cut by 0 bases, the J end by 8 bases, with 8 bases between. CDR3 loop: CAWSVLVDEQFF. CDR3 DNA: TGTGCCTGGAGTGTACTCGTTGATGAGCAGTTCTTC.

The CDR3 loop is CSARKPGSSYEQYF. CDR3 bases: TGCAGTGCTAGAAAACCAGGGTCCTCCTACGAGCAGTACTTC. The V and J genes are TRBV20-1 and TRBJ2-7, with D maybe TRBD1 (5 bases). Germline V gene data show CDR1 as DFQATT and CDR2 as SNEGSKA (reference sequence). V was pared by 2 bases and J by 0 bases, with 11 bases between. The CDR3 extends over 14 amino acids.